Below, one TCR beta chain is given with its context. Its antigen remains unidentified. The data were obtained in a study of cytomegalovirus exposure and HLA in healthy donors. Study-level background: A subsequent analysis stated that the 120 or so validation repertoires were run on the same platform as the roughly 700 first-cohort repertoires.

Separation from the approximately 660-subject first cohort characterized the roughly 120-subject validation cohort, to which the donors belonged. Method: immunoSEQ multiplex PCR; TCRdb's copy keeps in-frame clones and lacks some. This repertoire shows 120,000 or so clones, about 92% found once; its top ten account for under 2%. Per the germline V gene, CDR1 is LGHNA and CDR2 is YNFKEQ. The V gene lost 4 bases and the J gene lost 0 bases, with 19 bases spanning the gap. The CDR3 spans 18 residues. The study's findings and limits: The study flagged about 150 TCR beta chains as cytomegalovirus-associated. A few chains tied to CMV proved CMV antigen-specific in vitro.

The sequence was collected from a woman aged 18 to 35 in good health and CMV-seronegative. Sequencing was carried out using PBMCs. J is TRBJ2-1 and V is TRBV4-2, with D unclear. CDR3 loop: CASSLPSASWSSYNEQFF. In nucleotides, the CDR3 is TGTGCCAGCAGCCTCCCGTCGGCATCTTGGAGCTCCTACAATGAGCAGTTCTTC.